A selection of T cell receptor beta chains follows, all from one sample in a study of blood T cell repertoires in COVID-19. Sequencing was performed with immunoSEQ multiplex PCR; in TCRdb, only in-frame clones are kept and a portion is missing. The profile covers approximately 110,000 clones, with around 80% appearing a single time and under 0.85% taken by the ten largest. The sequenced sample was peripheral blood. The source of these receptors is a woman aged 65 to 85 with acute or convalescent COVID-19. CDR3s include the opening cysteine and the closing phenylalanine or tryptophan. D genes are given only for firm matches. The size of a clone is reported for some rows only, either as once, few or many, or as a class for expanded clones.

J gene	V gene	clone size	D gene	CDR3 DNA	CDR3 protein
TRBJ1-1	TRBV10-2	few	-	TGCGCCAGCAGACAGGGTTCGCAGGTCCCTGAAGCTTTCTTT	CASRQGSQVPEAFF
TRBJ2-3	TRBV19	-	-	TGTGCCAGTAGTATAGGTGGTAGCGGAGCTACAGATACGCAGTATTTT	CASSIGGSGATDTQYF
TRBJ1-1	TRBV6-5	few	-	TGTGCCAGCAGCCACAGAGACACTGAAGCTTTCTTT	CASSHRDTEAFF
TRBJ2-7	TRBV6-5	-	TRBD2	TGTGCCAGCAGTCCCAGCGGGGGGCGTTACGAGCAGTACTTC	CASSPSGGRYEQYF
TRBJ2-7	TRBV7-9	-	TRBD2	TGTGCCAGCAGCTCGACTAGCGGGAGGAACGAGCAGTACTTC	CASSSTSGRNEQYF
TRBJ1-3	TRBV7-8	-	TRBD1	TGTGCCAGCAGCCCCCGGACAGGGGGTTCCTCAAGCTCTGGAAACACCATATATTTT	CASSPRTGGSSSSGNTIYF
TRBJ2-7	TRBV3-1/TRBV3-2	-	-	TGTGCCAGCAGCCACCGACAGGATCCCCCCTACGAGCAGTACTTC	CASSHRQDPPYEQYF
TRBJ1-1	TRBV2	-	-	TGTGCCAGCATGGAGCGGACTGAAGCTTTCTTT	CASMERTEAFF
TRBJ1-1	TRBV7-9	-	-	TGTGCCAGCAGCTTTGGCCAGGGGAACACTGAAGCTTTCTTT	CASSFGQGNTEAFF
TRBJ2-7	TRBV11-3	-	TRBD1	TGTGCCAGCAGCTTGGCTACCGGGACAGGGGGCCCCGAGCAGTACTTC	CASSLATGTGGPEQYF
TRBJ2-5	TRBV29-1	-	TRBD1	TGCAGCGGAAGTACAGGGGGACAGACCCAGTACTTC	CSGSTGGQTQYF
TRBJ1-2	TRBV28	-	-	TGTGCCAGCAGCCCTGGCGGGGCCGATCTGGGTGATGGCTACACCTTC	CASSPGGADLGDGYTF
TRBJ2-1	TRBV4-1	-	TRBD1	TGCGCCAGCAGCCAAGATCCCAATCGGGGACAGGGGGTCAATGAGCAGTTCTTC	CASSQDPNRGQGVNEQFF
TRBJ2-3	TRBV3-1/TRBV3-2	-	-	TGTGCCAGCAGCCAAGAGCTCCGGGACTTGCGCACAGATACGCAGTATTTT	CASSQELRDLRTDTQYF
TRBJ1-1	TRBV5-1	few	TRBD1	TGCGCCAGCAGCCCAGGGGTCCCAGGGGGCACTGAAGCTTTCTTT	CASSPGVPGGTEAFF
TRBJ1-1	TRBV6-5	-	-	TGTGCCAGCAGTTACTCTAGGGGGAACACTGAAGCTTTCTTT	CASSYSRGNTEAFF
TRBJ1-3	TRBV5-8	-	TRBD1	TGTGCCAGCAGCTTGCGACAGGGGGCTGGTGGAAACACCATATATTTT	CASSLRQGAGGNTIYF
TRBJ2-2	TRBV21-1	-	-	TGTGCCAGCAGCAAAGTGTCTCGCCGGTCTCCGGGGGGGCCCGGCGGGGAGCTGTTTTTT	CASSKVSRRSPGGPGGELFF
TRBJ2-7	TRBV19	once	TRBD2	TGTGCCAGTAGCCCCGCCGGGACTAGCGGCTCCTACGAGCAGTACTTC	CASSPAGTSGSYEQYF
TRBJ2-1	TRBV5-1	-	TRBD2	TGCGCCAGCCATTCGACTAGCGGCGCTTTAAATGAGCAGTTCTTC	CASHSTSGALNEQFF
TRBJ1-5	TRBV6-5	-	TRBD1	TGTGCCAGCAGGCAAGGGACAGGGGGTGGTCAGCCCCAGCATTTT	CASRQGTGGGQPQHF
TRBJ2-2	TRBV19	once	-	TGTGCCAGTAGGAGGACAGTATTGGACACCGGGGAGCTGTTTTTT	CASRRTVLDTGELFF
TRBJ2-5	TRBV5-1	-	TRBD2	TGCGCCAGCCGCCGCGGGGGGATGGAGACCCAGTACTTC	CASRRGGMETQYF
TRBJ1-2	TRBV28	-	TRBD1	TGTGCCAGCAGGAGACAGGGTCGAGGCTACACCTTC	CASRRQGRGYTF
TRBJ1-5	TRBV18	-	-	TGTGCCAGCTCACCCCGTCAGGCATACGATCAGCCCCAGCATTTT	CASSPRQAYDQPQHF
TRBJ2-2	TRBV28	-	TRBD1	TGTGCCAGCAGCCTCCCGGGACAGGGGGTTTCCGGGGAGCTGTTTTTT	CASSLPGQGVSGELFF
TRBJ2-1	TRBV4-1	-	TRBD1	TGCGCCAGCAGCCTCCGACTTGACCTAGGGGGCGGTGAGCAGTTCTTC	CASSLRLDLGGGEQFF
TRBJ1-3	TRBV25-1	-	-	TGTGCCAGCAGTGAACACAGGGCTGGAAACACCATATATTTT	CASSEHRAGNTIYF
TRBJ1-4	TRBV5-6	-	TRBD1	TGTGCCAGCAGTTTTGGGACAGGGCGTGGTACGGAAAAACTGTTTTTT	CASSFGTGRGTEKLFF
TRBJ1-5	TRBV6-5	once	TRBD1	TGTGCCAGCAGGGAGACAGGGGGTGGCAATCAGCCCCAGCATTTT	CASRETGGGNQPQHF
TRBJ1-5	TRBV30	-	-	TGTGCCTGGAGTGGGAGGCGTAGCAATCAGCCCCAGCATTTT	CAWSGRRSNQPQHF
TRBJ1-1	TRBV7-9	once	TRBD1	TGTGCCAGCATCTCGCCCCGGACAGGGAATGTGAACACTGAAGCTTTCTTT	CASISPRTGNVNTEAFF
TRBJ2-3	TRBV3-1/TRBV3-2	-	TRBD2	TGTGCCAGCAGCCGACTAGCGGCAGATACGCAGTATTTT	CASSRLAADTQYF
TRBJ2-3	TRBV7-2	-	-	TGTGCCAGCAGCTTAGTTCACACCCGCACAGATACGCAGTATTTT	CASSLVHTRTDTQYF
TRBJ2-7	TRBV5-4	-	TRBD1	TGTGCCAGCAGCTTGGCCGTGACAGGGATTTACGAGCAGTACTTC	CASSLAVTGIYEQYF
TRBJ2-1	TRBV3-1/TRBV3-2	few	TRBD1	TGTGCCAGCAGCCAGCAGGCAGGGGGCTACAATGAGCAGTTCTTC	CASSQQAGGYNEQFF
TRBJ1-1	TRBV25-1	few	-	TGTGCCAGCAGTCTGGAGGGGAGGGCTGAAGCTTTCTTT	CASSLEGRAEAFF